The 19 T cell receptor beta chains reported below all come from one sample, sequenced in a study of cytomegalovirus exposure and HLA in healthy donors. The study ran its PCR with 60 Vbeta and 13 Jbeta primers. Sequenced by immunoSEQ multiplex PCR; TCRdb stores in-frame clones only, minus some. The sample contains about 210,000 clones, about 85% of which appear only once. The sequencing sample was made of PBMCs. The receptors derive from a male donor in good health and CMV-seropositive.

This clone appeared once. The J gene is TRBJ1-6, the V gene TRBV18; D is unclear. V gave up 6 bases and J gave up 7 bases, with 22 bases separating them. Germline V gene sequence: CDR1 KGHSH, CDR2 LQKENI. CDR3 length: 17 amino acids. The CDR3 nucleotides are TGTGCCAGCTCCCCAAATTCAGCGGGGTTTAACAATTCACCCCTCCACTTT. Protein product: CASSPNSAGFNNSPLHF.

The genes are TRBV7-9 and TRBJ1-2, with D perhaps matching TRBD1 (5 bases). The CDR3 is made up of 12 amino acids. V was shortened by 5 bases and J by 6 bases, with 10 bases between the two germline ends. Germline V gene sequence: CDR1 SEHNR, CDR2 FQNEAQ (reference sequence). The CDR3 is CASSPRQNGYTF. The CDR3 DNA is TGTGCCAGCAGCCCCCGACAGAATGGCTACACCTTC.

This clone came up once. The chain carries TRBV19 and TRBJ1-1, with D unclear. The CDR3 length is 12 residues. Per germline, CDR1 LNHDA and CDR2 SQIVND (reference sequence). Trimming stripped 7 bases from V and 5 bases from J, with 11 bases between. CDR3 sequence reads: CASTLRGTEAFF. As DNA, the CDR3 is TGTGCCAGTACCCTAAGAGGGACTGAAGCTTTCTTT. Filled out from reference TRBV19 and TRBJ1-1, the complete variable domain reads DGGITQSPKYLFRKEGQNVTLSCEQNLNHDAMYWYRQDPGQGLRLIYYSQIVNDFQKGDIAEGYSVSREKKESFPLTVTSAQKNPTAFYLCASTLRGTEAFFGQGTRLTVV.

This clone was seen a few times. The chain joins TRBV6-1 to TRBJ1-1; D perhaps matches TRBD1 (6 bases). Germline lookup yields CDR1 MNHNS and CDR2 SASEGT. Trimming removed 1 base at V and 10 bases at J, with 13 bases between. The CDR3 sequence is 13 residues long. The CDR3: CASSEEKRGGAFF. Here the CDR3 DNA reads TGTGCCAGCAGTGAAGAGAAAAGGGGGGGAGCTTTCTTT.

The chain links TRBV4-2 to TRBJ2-7; 12 bases line up with TRBD2. CDR3 length: 16 residues. J gave up 5 bases and V 1 base, and 6 bases lay outside the gene matches. Germline lookup yields CDR1 LGHNA and CDR2 YNFKEQ. CDR3 DNA sequence: TGTGCCAGCAGCCAAGTAGCTAGACTAGCGGGAGACGAGCAGTACTTC. It translates to CASSQVARLAGDEQYF.

This chain uses TRBV7-2 with TRBJ2-5, with D maybe TRBD1 (6 bases). The assigned J gene may be wrong: the sequence end matches TRBJ2-7 better. CDR3 length equals 15 residues. Germline assignment: CDR1 SGHTA and CDR2 FQGNSA. The CDR3 sequence is CASSLDGTTNYEQYF. The CDR3 coding sequence is TGTGCCAGCAGCCTCGACGGGACAACTAACTACGAGCAGTACTTC.

The V and J genes are TRBV4-1 and TRBJ2-5; D is possibly TRBD2 (7 bases). The CDR3 consists of 16 residues. Germline CDR1 MGHRA, CDR2 YSYEKL. The V end was cut by 1 base, the J end by 1 base, with 13 bases between. For the CDR3, the DNA is TGCGCCAGCAGCCAAGGCGGCGGGGGCGGCCAAGAGACCCAGTACTTC. It specifies CASSQGGGGGQETQYF.

As regards this clone: The sample carries other DNA sequences with the same CDR3. The chain combines TRBV2 with TRBJ1-5; 9 bases match TRBD1. The CDR3 length is 16 residues. Trimming at V came to 4 bases and at J to 4 bases, leaving 8 bases not matched to a gene. Germline values: CDR1 SNHLY, CDR2 FYNNEI. CDR3 DNA: TGTGCCAGCAGTGCTGGGACAGGGACTAAGAATCAGCCCCAGCATTTT. Its protein product is CASSAGTGTKNQPQHF.

This clone was seen a few times. In DNA, the CDR3 is TGTGCCAGCAGCCCTGGGAGACTAGCGGCACTATACGAGCAGTACTTC. Its protein is CASSPGRLAALYEQYF. The chain couples TRBV5-6 to TRBJ2-7; TRBD2 agrees at 9 bases. Germline V gene lookup returns CDR1 SGHDT and CDR2 YYEEEE. After removal of 4 bases from V and 4 bases from J, the junction contained 12 bases not matched to a gene. CDR3 size: 16 residues.

The table lists this clone with a few counts. This sequence joins TRBV4-3 and TRBJ2-3; D gene unclear. The CDR3 is made up of 13 amino acids. Trimming pared 4 bases from V and 2 bases from J, leaving 7 bases between. Germline CDR1 and CDR2: LGHNA and YSLEER. In nucleotides, the CDR3 is TGCGCCAGCAGCCCCCGACTCACAGATACGCAGTATTTT. This encodes CASSPRLTDTQYF.

The chain links TRBV6-1 to TRBJ2-7; no definite D call. The CDR3 consists of 11 residues. CDR1 is MNHNS and CDR2 is SASEGT in the germline V gene. The V and J ends lost 5 bases and 9 bases respectively, with 11 bases between them. The CDR3 reads CASSPLTGQYF. CDR3 DNA: TGTGCCAGCAGTCCCTTGACGGGGCAGTACTTC.

The J gene is TRBJ2-7, the V gene TRBV7-9; D is unclear. The CDR3 covers 16 residues. V was shortened by 1 base and J by 2 bases, with 15 bases between the two germline ends. In germline, CDR1 is SEHNR, CDR2 FQNEAQ (reference sequence). The CDR3 DNA is TGTGCCAGCAGCTTAGTTCAGGCAGGATCTACCTACGAGCAGTACTTC. Protein sequence: CASSLVQAGSTYEQYF.

The gene calls are TRBV7-2 and TRBJ2-7; 11 bases match TRBD1. The CDR3 extends over 15 amino acids. V lost 5 bases to trimming and J lost 3 bases; unmatched junction nucleotides: 6. Per the germline V gene, CDR1 is SGHTA and CDR2 is FQGNSA. This chain's CDR3 is CASSPDGTGGYEQYF. The CDR3 bases are TGTGCCAGCAGCCCCGACGGGACAGGGGGCTACGAGCAGTACTTC. Combining the CDR3 with reference TRBV7-2 and TRBJ2-7 gives the whole variable domain GAGVSQSPSNKVTEKGKDVELRCDPISGHTALYWYRQSLGQGLEFLIYFQGNSAPDKSGLPSDRFSAERTGGSVSTLTIQRTQQEDSAVYLCASSPDGTGGYEQYFGPGTRLTVT.

The sample holds a few counts of this clone. The chain carries TRBV28 and TRBJ2-7; tentative D call: TRBD1 (6 bases). The CDR3 loop spans 14 amino acids. V was clipped by 5 bases and J by 0 bases, with 11 bases between them. Germline lookup yields CDR1 MDHEN and CDR2 SYDVKM. The CDR3 here is CASSPWDISYEQYF. CDR3 bases: TGTGCCAGCAGTCCCTGGGACATCTCCTACGAGCAGTACTTC.

The chain couples TRBV20-1 to TRBJ1-2; D not resolved. Per germline, CDR1 DFQATT and CDR2 SNEGSKA (reference sequence). There are 11 residues in the CDR3. The V end was cut by 3 bases, the J end by 8 bases, with 10 bases between. The CDR3 is CSASEPFGYTF. The CDR3 DNA follows: TGCAGTGCTAGTGAGCCATTCGGCTACACCTTC.

The V gene is TRBV7-2, the J gene TRBJ2-7, with TRBD2 matching 12 bases. Germline V gene sequence: CDR1 SGHTA, CDR2 FQGNSA. The ends lost 1 base at V and 10 bases at J; junction bases unmatched: 5. The CDR3 is made up of 14 amino acids. The CDR3 loop reads CASSLDASGGAQYF. The DNA of the CDR3 is TGTGCCAGCAGCTTAGATGCTAGCGGGGGGGCTCAGTACTTC.

J is TRBJ2-1 and V is TRBV9; 11 nucleotides agree with TRBD2. The V and J ends lost 4 bases and 0 bases, in that order; junction bases with no gene match: 12. The V gene's germline CDR1 is SGDLS and CDR2 YYNGEE. This CDR3 region has 19 residues. CDR3 protein: CASSTPPGLAGGSYNEQFF. The CDR3 nucleotides read TGTGCCAGCAGCACACCCCCCGGGCTAGCGGGGGGCTCCTACAATGAGCAGTTCTTC.

The chain has TRBV14 and TRBJ2-1; TRBD2 agrees at 10 bases. This CDR3 is 15 amino acids long. Germline V gene sequence: CDR1 SGHDN, CDR2 FVKESK. The trim removed 3 bases at V and 2 bases at J, leaving 1 base unmatched. The CDR3 sequence: CASSQLAGAYNEQFF. CDR3 in DNA: TGTGCCAGCAGCCAGCTAGCGGGGGCCTACAATGAGCAGTTCTTC.

V and J are TRBV5-1 and TRBJ2-3, with 14 bases aligning to TRBD2. This CDR3 region has 16 residues. V dropped 3 bases and J dropped 5; count of bases not matched to a gene: 5. Germline CDR1 and CDR2: SGHRS and YFSETQ. In nucleotides, the CDR3 is TGCGCCAGCAGCTCGGGACTAGCGGGAGTAATAGATACGCAGTATTTT. It encodes CASSSGLAGVIDTQYF.